The T cell receptor (beta chain) described here comes from a study of neoadjuvant nivolumab and ipilimumab in lung cancer. For the study at large: Patients got nivolumab 3 mg/kg on days 1, 15 and 29; combination added ipilimumab 1 mg/kg day 1. Notes on the study in general: Only two of four nivolumab-treated tumors gained richness and clonality by surgery. Only a single major-pathologic-response sample was available for clonality analysis. Resected tumors had greater TCR richness and clonality than uninvolved lung.

Measured with immunoSEQ multiplex PCR; TCRdb has only the in-frame clones, and not every one. The table has some 26,000 clones, 75% to 85% seen once. A remark on this clone: The antigen is undetermined.

Germline CDR1 is SGHDT and CDR2 is YYEEEE. The CDR3 extends over 16 amino acids. V was trimmed by 4 bases and J by 4 bases, leaving 21 bases between them. This receptor was identified in an adult with non-small cell lung cancer. The specimen was tumor tissue, collected after neoadjuvant nivolumab, alone or with ipilimumab, at or shortly before surgery. The chain joins TRBV5-6 to TRBJ2-7; possibly TRBD2 for D (6 bases). This chain's CDR3 is CASSAPGTSTGYEQYF. For the CDR3, the DNA is TGTGCCAGCAGCGCCCCCGGGACTTCGACCGGGTACGAGCAGTACTTC.